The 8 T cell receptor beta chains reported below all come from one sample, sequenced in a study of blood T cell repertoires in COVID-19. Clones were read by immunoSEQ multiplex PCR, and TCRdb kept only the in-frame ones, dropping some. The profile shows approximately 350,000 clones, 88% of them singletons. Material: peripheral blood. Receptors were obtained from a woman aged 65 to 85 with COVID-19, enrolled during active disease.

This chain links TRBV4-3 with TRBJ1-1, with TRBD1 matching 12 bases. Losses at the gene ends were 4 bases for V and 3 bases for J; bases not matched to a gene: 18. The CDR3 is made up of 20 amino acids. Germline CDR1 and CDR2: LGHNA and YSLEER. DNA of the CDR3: TGCGCCAGCAGCCGAGCCCCGGGACAGGGGGCGATCGGCTCCCACACTGAAGCTTTCTTT. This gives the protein CASSRAPGQGAIGSHTEAFF.

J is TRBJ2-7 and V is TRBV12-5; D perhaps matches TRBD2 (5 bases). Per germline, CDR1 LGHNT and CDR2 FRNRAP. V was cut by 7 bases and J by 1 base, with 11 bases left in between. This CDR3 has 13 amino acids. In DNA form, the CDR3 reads TGTGCTAGTGCGAGGAGGTTGTCCTACGAGCAGTACTTC. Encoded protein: CASARRLSYEQYF. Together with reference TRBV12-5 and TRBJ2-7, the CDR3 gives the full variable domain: DARVTQTPRHKVTEMGQEVTMRCQPILGHNTVFWYRQTMMQGLELLAYFRNRAPLDDSGMPKDRFSAEMPDATLATLKIQPSEPRDSAVYFCASARRLSYEQYFGPGTRLTVT.

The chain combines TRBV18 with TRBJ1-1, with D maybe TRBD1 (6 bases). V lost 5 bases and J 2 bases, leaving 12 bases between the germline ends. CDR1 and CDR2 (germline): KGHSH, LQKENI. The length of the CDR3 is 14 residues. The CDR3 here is CASSEQGGNTEAFF. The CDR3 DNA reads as TGTGCCAGCTCAGAACAGGGTGGAAACACTGAAGCTTTCTTT.

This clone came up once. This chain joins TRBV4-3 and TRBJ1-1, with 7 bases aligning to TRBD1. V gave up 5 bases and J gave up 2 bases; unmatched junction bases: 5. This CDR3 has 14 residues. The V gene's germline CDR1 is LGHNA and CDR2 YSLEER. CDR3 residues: CASSEGTANTEAFF. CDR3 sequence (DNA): TGCGCCAGCAGCGAGGGGACAGCTAACACTGAAGCTTTCTTT.

The chain's CDR3 is CASSRARGLRSQPQHF. The CDR3 DNA is TGTGCCAGCAGTCGGGCCAGGGGGTTAAGGAGTCAGCCCCAGCATTTT. The chain is built from TRBV6-4 and TRBJ1-5; 7 bases align to TRBD1. The CDR3 covers 16 residues. V was clipped by 5 bases and J by 6 bases; unmatched bases: 13. Germline CDR1 and CDR2: MRHNA and SNTAGT.

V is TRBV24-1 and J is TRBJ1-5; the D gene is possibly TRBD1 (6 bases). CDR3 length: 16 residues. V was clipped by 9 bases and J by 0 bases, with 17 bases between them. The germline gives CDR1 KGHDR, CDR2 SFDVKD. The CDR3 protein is CATGAAEGVSNQPQHF. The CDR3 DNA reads TGTGCCACCGGAGCCGCAGAGGGGGTTAGCAATCAGCCCCAGCATTTT.

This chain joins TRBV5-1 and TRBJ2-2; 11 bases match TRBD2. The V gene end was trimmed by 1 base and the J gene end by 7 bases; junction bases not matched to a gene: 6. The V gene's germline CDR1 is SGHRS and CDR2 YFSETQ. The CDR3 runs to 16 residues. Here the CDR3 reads CASSLPTSGDGGELFF. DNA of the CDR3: TGCGCCAGCAGCTTGCCGACTAGCGGGGACGGCGGGGAGCTGTTTTTT.

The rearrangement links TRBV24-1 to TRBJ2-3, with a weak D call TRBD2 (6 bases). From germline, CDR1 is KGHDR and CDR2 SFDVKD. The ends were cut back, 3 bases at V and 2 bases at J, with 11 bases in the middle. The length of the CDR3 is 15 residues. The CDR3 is CATSDPGGTTDTQYF. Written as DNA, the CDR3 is TGTGCCACCAGTGATCCCGGGGGAACCACAGATACGCAGTATTTT.